Described below is a single TCR beta chain sequence and its context. Antigen unknown. Sequencing was performed with immunoSEQ multiplex PCR; in TCRdb, only in-frame clones are kept and a portion is missing. The sample contains about 680,000 clones, roughly 90% of which appear only once. Regarding treatment: roughly 18 received Ad26.COV2.S at low or high dose, single or two shots; roughly five received placebo; per-sample allocation not given. Each sample was drawn 63 days after the first injection (of vaccine or placebo). This specimen belongs to a study of Ad26.COV2.S vaccination and SARS-CoV-2 variants. Across the study: Doses of Ad26.COV2.S were injected into muscle once or twice, 56 days apart.

The V gene's germline CDR1 is PRHDT and CDR2 FYEKMQ (reference sequence). V was clipped by 5 bases and J by 6 bases; unmatched bases: 13. This CDR3 is built from 16 residues. Overall study findings and caveats: Whether participants received vaccine or placebo, their non-spike TCR breadth was similar.

The sequence derives from a person between 18 and 65 years old who received the Ad26.COV2.S COVID-19 vaccine or a placebo. The chain links TRBV13 to TRBJ2-3; 8 nucleotides align to TRBD2. Sequencing was performed on peripheral blood, taken in a trial of Ad26.COV2.S vaccine versus placebo. DNA of the CDR3: TGTGCCAGCAGCGCCCCCTCGGGACTAGGATTGGATACGCAGTATTTT. Residues: CASSAPSGLGLDTQYF.